The rows below give T cell receptor beta chains drawn from one sample of a study of cytomegalovirus exposure and HLA in healthy donors. Sequencing was performed with immunoSEQ multiplex PCR; in TCRdb, only in-frame clones are kept and a portion is missing. The sample records approximately 130,000 clones, roughly three quarters being singletons. The specimen sequenced was PBMCs. Receptor source: a man younger than 40 in good health and CMV-seronegative. CDR3s include the opening cysteine and the closing phenylalanine or tryptophan. Each record gives: CDR3 protein, CDR3 DNA, CDR3 length, V gene, J gene, D gene, clone size. A D gene is named only where the DNA matches it firmly. Size values are once, few and many counts, or a class for expanded clones, and some rows have none.

CDR3: CASSSPGIRSHQPQHF
DNA: TGTGCCAGCAGTTCCCCAGGGATACGGTCGCATCAGCCCCAGCATTTT
length: 16
V: TRBV28
J: TRBJ1-5
D: NA
size: NA

CDR3: CASSFMPGTEAFF
DNA: TGTGCCAGCAGTTTTATGCCGGGAACTGAAGCTTTCTTT
length: 13
V: TRBV27
J: TRBJ1-1
D: NA
size: NA

CDR3: CASSYSVGQRTDTQYF
DNA: TGTGCCAGCAGTTATAGTGTCGGACAGAGGACAGATACGCAGTATTTT
length: 16
V: TRBV6-5
J: TRBJ2-3
D: NA
size: NA

CDR3: CASSLGAGEGQPQHF
DNA: TGTGCCAGCAGCTTAGGGGCAGGGGAGGGCCAGCCCCAGCATTTT
length: 15
V: TRBV7-6
J: TRBJ1-5
D: NA
size: NA

CDR3: CANTAGMGYEQYF
DNA: TGTGCCAATACAGCGGGAATGGGCTACGAGCAGTACTTC
length: 13
V: TRBV10-3
J: TRBJ2-7
D: TRBD2
size: few

CDR3: CASSETGTAGRNTQYF
DNA: TGTGCCAGCAGTGAGACCGGGACAGCCGGACGAAATACGCAGTATTTT
length: 16
V: TRBV25-1
J: TRBJ2-3
D: TRBD1
size: NA

CDR3: CASSMGQGREQYF
DNA: TGTGCCAGCAGCATGGGACAGGGGCGCGAGCAGTACTTC
length: 13
V: TRBV13
J: TRBJ2-7
D: TRBD1
size: NA

CDR3: CASSQDLDRTTGELFF
DNA: TGCGCCAGCAGCCAAGATCTAGACAGAACCACCGGGGAGCTGTTTTTT
length: 16
V: TRBV4-1
J: TRBJ2-2
D: NA
size: NA

CDR3: CTTSITSSYNEQFF
DNA: TGTACCACCAGCATCACGAGCTCCTACAATGAGCAGTTCTTC
length: 14
V: TRBV15
J: TRBJ2-1
D: NA
size: NA

CDR3: CASLLDRTAPGELFF
DNA: TGTGCCAGCCTCCTGGACAGGACAGCCCCCGGGGAGCTGTTTTTT
length: 15
V: TRBV5-4
J: TRBJ2-2
D: TRBD1
size: NA

CDR3: CASRDRIWNTEAFF
DNA: TGTGCCAGCCGGGACAGAATTTGGAACACTGAAGCTTTCTTT
length: 14
V: TRBV28
J: TRBJ1-1
D: TRBD1
size: NA

CDR3: CAWKEGISTDTQYF
DNA: TGTGCCTGGAAGGAGGGAATTAGCACAGATACGCAGTATTTT
length: 14
V: TRBV30
J: TRBJ2-3
D: NA
size: few

CDR3: CASSPPTGSAFF
DNA: TGTGCCAGCTCACCTCCGACAGGTTCGGCTTTCTTT
length: 12
V: TRBV18
J: TRBJ1-1
D: NA
size: NA

CDR3: CASSLHSGSPLHF
DNA: TGTGCCAGCAGCTTGCACAGCGGATCACCCCTCCACTTT
length: 13
V: TRBV13
J: TRBJ1-6
D: NA
size: NA

CDR3: CASSTDLGALGDNEQFF
DNA: TGTGCCAGTAGTACGGACCTTGGGGCCCTCGGTGACAATGAGCAGTTCTTC
length: 17
V: TRBV19
J: TRBJ2-1
D: NA
size: NA

CDR3: CSVGILAGETDTQYF
DNA: TGCAGCGTTGGTATATTAGCGGGAGAAACAGATACGCAGTATTTT
length: 15
V: TRBV29-1
J: TRBJ2-3
D: TRBD2
size: few